This record looks at one T cell receptor (beta chain) sequence and its context. CDR1 and CDR2 from the germline V gene are SGDLS and YYNGEE. This CDR3 region has 18 residues. Trimming took 3 bases from V and 4 from J; bases not matched to a gene: 10. Study processing details: From reference gene primer amplification, estimates of nucleated cell counts were derived. Assay: immunoSEQ multiplex PCR; the TCRdb copy retains only in-frame clones and omits some. That table supplies the V and J calls and clone size; D and trimming were determined from the DNA. The sample comprises 150,000 to 180,000 clones, about 90% of which are singletons, and 0.55% rests with the top ten. The source of the sample is a study of blood T cell repertoires in COVID-19. Whole-study context: The analysed material was cDNA or gDNA that came from T cells, B-cell-depleted T cells, or PBMCs.

The receptor's source is a man aged 50 or older with acute or convalescent COVID-19. The sample consisted of peripheral blood. This chain connects TRBV9 to TRBJ2-3, with TRBD2 matching over 14 bases. As DNA, the CDR3 is TGTGCCAGCAGCGAGTGGGGACTAGCGGGAGATCGACCAGATACGCAGTATTTT. It is translated as CASSEWGLAGDRPDTQYF. The full variable domain, with the rest looked up from reference TRBV9 and TRBJ2-3, is DSGVTQTPKHLITATGQRVTLRCSPRSGDLSVYWYQQSLDQGLQFLIQYYNGEERAKGNILERFSAQQFPDLHSELNLSSLELGDSALYFCASSEWGLAGDRPDTQYFGPGTRLTVL.